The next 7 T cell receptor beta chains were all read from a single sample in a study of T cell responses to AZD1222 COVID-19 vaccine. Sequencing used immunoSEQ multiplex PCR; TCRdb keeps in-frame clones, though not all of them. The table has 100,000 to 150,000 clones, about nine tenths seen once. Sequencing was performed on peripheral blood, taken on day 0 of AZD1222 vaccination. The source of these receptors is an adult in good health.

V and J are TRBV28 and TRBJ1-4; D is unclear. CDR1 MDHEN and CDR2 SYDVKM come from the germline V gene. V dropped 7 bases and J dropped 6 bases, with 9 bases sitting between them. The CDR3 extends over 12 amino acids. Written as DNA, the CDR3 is TGTGCCAGCACCCAGCGAGATGAAAAACTGTTTTTT. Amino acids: CASTQRDEKLFF.

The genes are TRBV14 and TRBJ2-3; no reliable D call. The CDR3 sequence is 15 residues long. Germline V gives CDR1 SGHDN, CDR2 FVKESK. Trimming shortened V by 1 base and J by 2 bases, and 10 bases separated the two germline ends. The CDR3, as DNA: TGTGCCAGCAGCCAAGTTCCGAAGCTCACAGATACGCAGTATTTT. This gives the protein CASSQVPKLTDTQYF.

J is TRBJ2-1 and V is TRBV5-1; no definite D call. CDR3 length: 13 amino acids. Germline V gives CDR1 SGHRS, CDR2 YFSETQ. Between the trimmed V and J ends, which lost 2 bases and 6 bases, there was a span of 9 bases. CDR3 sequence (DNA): TGCGCCAGCAGCTTAGCGCCCCGCAATGAGCAGTTCTTC. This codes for CASSLAPRNEQFF.

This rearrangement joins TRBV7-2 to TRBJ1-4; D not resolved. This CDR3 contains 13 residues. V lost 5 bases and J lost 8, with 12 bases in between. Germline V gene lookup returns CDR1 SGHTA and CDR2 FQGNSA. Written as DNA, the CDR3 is TGTGCCAGCAGCCTAATCATCGGGGAAAAACTGTTTTTT. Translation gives CASSLIIGEKLFF.

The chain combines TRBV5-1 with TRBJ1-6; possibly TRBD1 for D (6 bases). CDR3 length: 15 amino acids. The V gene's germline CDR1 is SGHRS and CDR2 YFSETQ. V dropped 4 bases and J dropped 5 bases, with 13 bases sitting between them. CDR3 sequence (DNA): TGCGCCAGCAGCCAGAACAGGGCGAATAATTCACCCCTCCACTTT. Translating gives CASSQNRANNSPLHF.

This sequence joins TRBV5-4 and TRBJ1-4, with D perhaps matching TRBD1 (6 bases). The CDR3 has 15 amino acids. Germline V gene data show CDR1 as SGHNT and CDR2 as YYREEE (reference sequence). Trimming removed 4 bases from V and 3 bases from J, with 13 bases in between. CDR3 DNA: TGTGCCAGCAGCCAGGAAGGGGGAGCTAATGAAAAACTGTTTTTT. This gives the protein CASSQEGGANEKLFF.

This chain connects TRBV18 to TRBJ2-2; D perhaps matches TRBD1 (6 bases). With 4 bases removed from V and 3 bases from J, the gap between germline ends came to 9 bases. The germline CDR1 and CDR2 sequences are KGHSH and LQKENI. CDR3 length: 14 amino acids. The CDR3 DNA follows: TGTGCCAGCTCACGCCGGACAGACACCGGGGAGCTGTTTTTT. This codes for CASSRRTDTGELFF.